Presented here are 13 T cell receptor beta chains from one specimen sequenced in a study of blood T cells in healthy people across ages. A J-beta primer mix and a sample-barcoded 5' primer were used in a second PCR of roughly 6 to 11 cycles. TCRdb processed the 5' RACE reads anew with MiXCR; each CDR3 protein has one entry. This table has 780,000 or so distinct CDR3 sequences, approximately 53% appearing once. Source material: blood. The receptors come from a man aged 35 to 55 in good health.

This chain connects TRBV7-2 to TRBJ1-2, with D possibly TRBD1 on 5 matching bases. V lost 3 bases, J lost 2 bases, and 16 bases lay in between. The CDR3 is made up of 16 amino acids. Germline V gene lookup returns CDR1 SGHTA and CDR2 FQGNSA. This chain's CDR3 is CASSLGRPGTNYGYTF. CDR3 sequence (DNA): TGTGCCAGCAGCTTGGGTCGTCCAGGGACGAACTATGGCTACACCTTC.

The CDR3 bases are TGCAGTGCCCTCGGGGCGACCGGGGATACGCAGTATTTT. The encoded protein is CSALGATGDTQYF. This chain uses TRBV20-1 with TRBJ2-3, with D perhaps assigned TRBD1 or TRBD2 (5 bases each). Per the germline V gene, CDR1 is DFQATT and CDR2 is SNEGSKA (reference sequence). V was cut by 6 bases and J by 6 bases, with 16 bases left in between. The CDR3 runs to 13 residues.

J is TRBJ1-5 and V is TRBV6-5, with TRBD1 matching over 7 bases. The length of the CDR3 is 16 residues. Looked up from germline, CDR1 is MNHEY and CDR2 is SVGAGI. Trimming took 6 bases from V and 3 from J; bases not matched to a gene: 11. CDR3 amino acids: CASSPLQGQFNQPQHF. Written as DNA, the CDR3 is TGTGCCAGCAGCCCTCTCCAGGGACAGTTCAATCAGCCCCAGCATTTT.

This clonotype was detected only a few times. The chain combines TRBV6-5 with TRBJ2-7; the match to TRBD2 covers 10 bases. Trimming cost V 8 bases and J 4 bases; bases outside gene matches: 5. The CDR3 runs to 13 residues. The germline gives CDR1 MNHEY, CDR2 SVGAGI. The CDR3 DNA is TGTGCCAGCGGGAGGACTAGCGGATACGAGCAGTACTTC. This translates into CASGRTSGYEQYF.

This clonotype was recorded a few times. The chain couples TRBV7-2 to TRBJ2-1; 7 bases agree with TRBD2. After removal of 1 base from V and 6 bases from J, the junction contained 3 bases not matched to a gene. The CDR3 length is 14 residues. Germline assignment: CDR1 SGHTA and CDR2 FQGNSA. CDR3 nucleotide sequence: TGTGCCAGCAGCTTAGTGAGGACTAGCAATGAGCAGTTCTTC. Protein sequence: CASSLVRTSNEQFF. The entire variable domain, with the rest obtained from reference TRBV7-2 and TRBJ2-1, is as follows: GAGVSQSPSNKVTEKGKDVELRCDPISGHTALYWYRQSLGQGLEFLIYFQGNSAPDKSGLPSDRFSAERTGGSVSTLTIQRTQQEDSAVYLCASSLVRTSNEQFFGPGTRLTVL.

This clonotype was seen many times. The chain couples TRBV5-1 to TRBJ2-7; D is unclear. The CDR3 covers 11 residues. Germline V CDR1 and CDR2: SGHRS, YFSETQ. V gave up 2 bases and J gave up 5 bases, with 5 bases separating them. CDR3 in amino acids: CASSFSNEQYF. CDR3 coding DNA: TGCGCCAGCAGCTTTTCCAACGAGCAGTACTTC.

The chain carries TRBV25-1 and TRBJ1-4; no reliable D call. The CDR3 sequence is 15 residues long. Trimming took 1 base from V and 5 from J, leaving 11 bases between them. CDR1 and CDR2 (germline): MGHDK, SYGVNS. DNA of the CDR3: TGTGCCAGCAGTGAATCTGACGGCTACAATGAAAAACTGTTTTTT. Translation: CASSESDGYNEKLFF.

V gene TRBV28 combines with J gene TRBJ2-5; 12 positions match TRBD1. V lost 3 bases and J lost 5; bases outside the gene matches: 4. Germline V CDR1 and CDR2: MDHEN, SYDVKM. The CDR3 runs to 15 residues. The CDR3 DNA reads as TGTGCCAGCAGTTTTCTGGGACAGGGGGCCGAGACCCAGTACTTC. Its translation is CASSFLGQGAETQYF.

The J gene is TRBJ2-3, the V gene TRBV5-1, with D perhaps TRBD2 (6 bases). Trimming cost V 4 bases and J 1 base, with 16 bases left between them. Germline V gene lookup returns CDR1 SGHRS and CDR2 YFSETQ. The CDR3 is 16 residues long. Here the CDR3 reads CASSNQATGGTDTQYF. Here the CDR3 DNA reads TGCGCCAGCAGCAATCAAGCCACGGGGGGCACAGATACGCAGTATTTT.

This chain uses TRBV4-2 with TRBJ1-2; no clear D gene. The CDR3 has 17 amino acids. In germline, CDR1 is LGHNA, CDR2 YNFKEQ. V lost 0 bases, J lost 4 bases, and 18 bases lay in between. CDR3: CASSQDAGLGIGYGYTF. CDR3 in DNA: TGTGCCAGCAGCCAAGACGCCGGCTTAGGGATTGGCTATGGCTACACCTTC.

Note on this clonotype: The junction departs from the called germline gene at one end, perhaps through a read error. The rearrangement links TRBV7-8 to TRBJ1-6, with a tentative D call TRBD1 (5 bases). This CDR3 has 13 amino acids. Germline assignment: CDR1 SGHVS and CDR2 FQNEAQ. The CDR3 loop reads CACSRSGAEPLHF. The CDR3 region has the DNA TGTGCCTGCAGCCGTTCCGGGGCAGAACCCCTCCACTTT. Filled out from reference TRBV7-8 and TRBJ1-6, the complete variable domain reads GAGVSQSPRYKVAKRGQDVALRCDPISGHVSLFWYQQALGQGPEFLTYFQNEAQLDKSGLPSDRFFAERPEGSVSTLKIQRTQQEDSAVYLCACSRSGAEPLHFGNGTRLTVT.

The V and J genes are TRBV20-1 and TRBJ1-1; maybe TRBD1 (5 bases). This CDR3 spans 15 amino acids. Germline-derived CDR1 and CDR2 are DFQATT and SNEGSKA (reference sequence). Trimming cost V 3 bases and J 0 bases, with 14 bases left between them. The CDR3 sequence: CSASPSTVMNTEAFF. The CDR3 region has the DNA TGCAGTGCTAGCCCATCGACAGTAATGAACACTGAAGCTTTCTTT.

The J gene is TRBJ2-7, the V gene TRBV11-3; 7 bases agree with TRBD1. From germline, CDR1 is SGHNT and CDR2 YENEEA. V was clipped by 5 bases and J by 4 bases; unmatched bases: 11. This CDR3 has 15 amino acids. CDR3 sequence reads: CASSGPGTARYEQYF. The DNA of the CDR3 is TGTGCCAGCAGCGGGCCCGGGACAGCCCGTTACGAGCAGTACTTC. Drawing the rest from reference TRBV11-3 and TRBJ2-7, the complete variable domain is EAGVVQSPRYKIIEKKQPVAFWCNPISGHNTLYWYLQNLGQGPELLIRYENEEAVDDSQLPKDRFSAERLKGVDSTLKIQPAELGDSAVYLCASSGPGTARYEQYFGPGTRLTVT.